Listed below are T cell receptor beta chains from one sample, sequenced in a study of T-cell reconstitution after alpha-beta-depleted transplantation in children. TCRdb re-derived calls from the PCR reads in MiXCR, one entry per CDR3 protein. This table holds 600,000 to 700,000 distinct CDR3 sequences, over 15% found once. The starting material was PBMCs from the stem cell graft donor, obtained from the stem cell graft. These receptors came from a human donor who donated a stem cell graft to a child with acute myeloid leukemia. Each CDR3 is given with its conserved first and last residue. D genes are given only for firm matches. Clone size is given for some rows only: seen once, a few or many times, or a class if the clone is expanded.

cdr3_nt	cdr3_aa	clone_size	j_call	v_call	d_call
TGTGCCAGCAGTTCCGGGACACGACGCTACGAGCAGTACTTC	CASSSGTRRYEQYF	many	TRBJ2-7	TRBV27	NA
TGTGCCAGCAGCTTGGTGGAGGGGATTAGCTTC	CASSLVEGISF	many	TRBJ1-2	TRBV7-9	NA
TGCAGTGCGACGGACAGCGCCACAGATACGCAGTATTTT	CSATDSATDTQYF	many	TRBJ2-3	TRBV20-1	NA
TGTGCCAGCAGCTTGGCCGGACAGGAGCGCACCGGGGAGCTGTTTTTT	CASSLAGQERTGELFF	few	TRBJ2-2	TRBV5-5	TRBD1
TGTGCCAGCAGTTCTCGTGAGGGCCACTCCTACGAGCAGTACTTC	CASSSREGHSYEQYF	NA	TRBJ2-7	TRBV7-9	NA
TGCAGCCCAGGCACAACAGCTTTCTTT	CSPGTTAFF	few	TRBJ1-1	TRBV20-1	NA
TGCAGCGGGGGTACAAACGATCAGCCCCAGCATTTT	CSGGTNDQPQHF	many	TRBJ1-5	TRBV20-1	NA
TGCGCCAGCAGCCGCATACAGGGTAAGAACACTGAAGCTTTCTTT	CASSRIQGKNTEAFF	NA	TRBJ1-1	TRBV5-1	NA
TGTGCCACCAGTTTGACGGATTCTCGGGAGACCCAGTACTTC	CATSLTDSRETQYF	NA	TRBJ2-5	TRBV24-1	NA
TGTGCCAGCAGTTTATCGAACAGGGGTGAGACCCAGTACTTC	CASSLSNRGETQYF	many	TRBJ2-5	TRBV27	TRBD1
TGCAGTGCTCTCAGGGGTATTAGGTCTGGAAACACCATATATTTT	CSALRGIRSGNTIYF	many	TRBJ1-3	TRBV20-1	NA
TGCAGTGCGCGCGCCCCGGACTCCCCGCCCTACAATGAGCAGTTCTTC	CSARAPDSPPYNEQFF	NA	TRBJ2-1	TRBV20-1	NA
TGTGCCAGCAGCTTAGGATGGCGGGGGGGCCCGGACACCGGGGAGCTGTTTTTT	CASSLGWRGGPDTGELFF	NA	TRBJ2-2	TRBV11-1	TRBD2
TGTGCCAGCAGCGTGGGACAGGTGAGCTCCTACAATGAGCAGTTCTTC	CASSVGQVSSYNEQFF	few	TRBJ2-1	TRBV7-3	TRBD1
TGCAGTGCCGCCCCGGGGACAGCCGGCACAGATACGCAGTATTTT	CSAAPGTAGTDTQYF	many	TRBJ2-3	TRBV20-1	TRBD1
TGTGCCAGCAGTCGAGGGGTCGACTGGAACACTGAAGCTTTCTTT	CASSRGVDWNTEAFF	NA	TRBJ1-1	TRBV12-3/TRBV12-4	NA
TGCGCCAGCAGCCTCACTGGACAGAATGAGAATTCACCCCTCCACTTT	CASSLTGQNENSPLHF	NA	TRBJ1-6	TRBV5-1	NA
TGCAGTGCTAGGGCTAGCGGGGGGAGCAATGAGCAGTTCTTC	CSARASGGSNEQFF	many	TRBJ2-1	TRBV20-1	TRBD2
TGCAGTGCTCGCTGGGGGAGGCGGGGTTCACCCCTCCACTTT	CSARWGRRGSPLHF	many	TRBJ1-6	TRBV20-1	NA
TGCAGTGCTAGAGATGGCGCGGGGGGAACCTGGGAGCTGTTTTTT	CSARDGAGGTWELFF	NA	TRBJ2-2	TRBV20-1	TRBD2
TGCAGTGCTAGAGATCTCAGGTCCGGACCCCAAGAGACCCAGTACTTC	CSARDLRSGPQETQYF	many	TRBJ2-5	TRBV20-1	NA
TGCAGTGCTAGAGATCTGAGAGGGAGGTCAACCGGGGAGCTGTTTTTT	CSARDLRGRSTGELFF	NA	TRBJ2-2	TRBV20-1	NA
TGCGCCAGCAGCCGGACGGAACTCTCTGGAAACACCATATATTTT	CASSRTELSGNTIYF	NA	TRBJ1-3	TRBV4-1	NA
TGTGCCAGCAGTTCCTTAGCGGAACAAGAGACCCAGTACTTC	CASSSLAEQETQYF	many	TRBJ2-5	TRBV28	NA
TGTGCCATCAGTGAGTCCCCGGACTCCTACGAGCAGTACTTC	CAISESPDSYEQYF	many	TRBJ2-7	TRBV10-3	NA
TGTGCCAGCAGCCCTCCTCCGGGACAGGTGGGGTTGGGCACTGAAGCTTTCTTT	CASSPPPGQVGLGTEAFF	many	TRBJ1-1	TRBV7-6	TRBD1
TGCAGTGCTCCCCACACCGGCATTGGCAATCAGCCCCAGCATTTT	CSAPHTGIGNQPQHF	many	TRBJ1-5	TRBV20-1	NA
TGTGCCAGCGGACGGGACGACGAGCAGTACTTC	CASGRDDEQYF	many	TRBJ2-7	TRBV6-5	NA
TGTGCCAGCAGCCTGGGACAGCGTGGTAACACCATATATTTT	CASSLGQRGNTIYF	many	TRBJ1-3	TRBV7-2	TRBD1
TGTGCCAGCAGCGCCGTATTGACAGGGAGCCAGCCCCAGCATTTT	CASSAVLTGSQPQHF	many	TRBJ1-5	TRBV5-5	TRBD1
TGCAGTGTAAAGAACAGGCCAGAGTACTACGAGCAGTACTTC	CSVKNRPEYYEQYF	many	TRBJ2-7	TRBV20-1	NA
TGTGCCAGCAGCAATGACAGGGGGTCTAGTAATGAAAAACTGTTTTTT	CASSNDRGSSNEKLFF	many	TRBJ1-4	TRBV6-1	TRBD1
TGTGCCATCAGTGAAGGGGGCTCTACCAATGAGCAGTTCTTC	CAISEGGSTNEQFF	NA	TRBJ2-1	TRBV10-3	TRBD1
TGCAGTGCTAGCATAACGGGGGGGGTGGAGTTCTTC	CSASITGGVEFF	NA	TRBJ2-1	TRBV20-1	TRBD2
TGCAGCGCCTGGGGGGGAGGGGGAGTGAGCTCCTACGAGCAGTACTTC	CSAWGGGGVSSYEQYF	NA	TRBJ2-7	TRBV29-1	NA
TGTGCCAGCAGCTTAGAAGGAAGGCAAGAGACCCAGTACTTC	CASSLEGRQETQYF	few	TRBJ2-5	TRBV7-9	NA
TGCAGTGCTAGAGGGGAAGACAGGGACCCCTACGAGCAGTACTTC	CSARGEDRDPYEQYF	many	TRBJ2-7	TRBV20-1	TRBD1
TGTGCCAGCAGCTCCTTTCGCACAGATACGCAGTATTTT	CASSSFRTDTQYF	NA	TRBJ2-3	TRBV7-2	NA
TGTGCCAGCAGTTTAAAGGGGGGGGTCACTGAAGCTTTCTTT	CASSLKGGVTEAFF	many	TRBJ1-1	TRBV12-3/TRBV12-4	NA
TGCGCCAGCAGCGCCGCCGGGACAAGCTTCACCGGGGAGCTGTTTTTT	CASSAAGTSFTGELFF	NA	TRBJ2-2	TRBV5-1	NA
TGTGCCAGCAGCCAAGCGGGGAATGAGCAGTTCTTC	CASSQAGNEQFF	once	TRBJ2-1	TRBV3-1	NA
TGTGCCAGCAGTTCCGACCTCTATAGCAATCAGCCCCAGCATTTT	CASSSDLYSNQPQHF	NA	TRBJ1-5	TRBV12-3/TRBV12-4	NA
TGTGCCAGCAGGCCCCAGACAGCCGGTAATCGGCAGTACTTC	CASRPQTAGNRQYF	many	TRBJ2-7	TRBV6-5	NA
TGCGCCAGCAGCCTTCCGGCAGTATCCTACGAGCAGTACTTC	CASSLPAVSYEQYF	many	TRBJ2-7	TRBV5-1	NA
TGTGCCAGCAGCCAAGGGACGGAGGTCTCCTATAATTCACCCCTCCACTTT	CASSQGTEVSYNSPLHF	many	TRBJ1-6	TRBV7-2	NA
TGCAGTGCTAGAGATCCCGGACACCGGACCAATGAGCAGTTCTTC	CSARDPGHRTNEQFF	NA	TRBJ2-1	TRBV20-1	NA
TGCGCCAGCAGCTTGGGGCCACCAGTTCTCGGGTACAATGAGCAGTTCTTC	CASSLGPPVLGYNEQFF	NA	TRBJ2-1	TRBV5-1	NA
TGTGCCAGCAGTCCTCAGGGGCTTGGCTATGGCTACACCTTC	CASSPQGLGYGYTF	NA	TRBJ1-2	TRBV7-2	NA
TGTGCCACCAGTGGTGGAGATGGGTCCAAAAACATTCAGTACTTC	CATSGGDGSKNIQYF	few	TRBJ2-4	TRBV24-1	NA
TGTGCCACCAGTGTGGGCAGATACAATGAGCAGTTCTTC	CATSVGRYNEQFF	few	TRBJ2-1	TRBV24-1	NA
TGTGCCACCAGCAGAGATCCCATGACAGGCAATGAGCAGTTCTTC	CATSRDPMTGNEQFF	NA	TRBJ2-1	TRBV15	NA
TGCAGTGCTAGAGTGGGGGATTCACCCCTCCACTTT	CSARVGDSPLHF	many	TRBJ1-6	TRBV20-1	NA
TGTGCCAGCAGCCAACAGGGTACTGGGGCCAACGTCCTGACTTTC	CASSQQGTGANVLTF	NA	TRBJ2-6	TRBV7-2	NA
TGTGCCAGCTCGCGCGACAGATCAACTAATGAAAAACTGTTTTTT	CASSRDRSTNEKLFF	many	TRBJ1-4	TRBV6-1	NA
TGTGCCAGCACCGAAGAGAGTTTTACTGAAGCTTTCTTT	CASTEESFTEAFF	few	TRBJ1-1	TRBV25-1	NA
TGCGCCAGCAGCTTGGCTGTCAGGGCCGGGGAGCTGTTTTTT	CASSLAVRAGELFF	few	TRBJ2-2	TRBV5-1	NA
TGTGCCAGCAGCTTACAAGAACCAGCGGGGGGGAACAATGAGCAGTTCTTC	CASSLQEPAGGNNEQFF	NA	TRBJ2-1	TRBV4-2	TRBD2
TGTGCCATCAGTCCCCGACTAGCGGGGGGGCCGGGCACCGGGGAGCTGTTTTTT	CAISPRLAGGPGTGELFF	NA	TRBJ2-2	TRBV10-3	TRBD2
TGTGCCACGGCGAGGGGGTCTAATAGCAATCAGCCCCAGCATTTT	CATARGSNSNQPQHF	few	TRBJ1-5	TRBV12-3/TRBV12-4	NA